This record looks at one T cell receptor beta chain sequence and its context. The sample is drawn from a study of blood T cell repertoires in COVID-19. For the study at large: PBMCs, B-cell-depleted T cells, or T cells were the source of the cDNA or gDNA that made up the material.

Method: immunoSEQ multiplex PCR; TCRdb's copy keeps in-frame clones and lacks some. Among 210,000 or so clones listed, 86% were seen once. The receptor was isolated from a woman between 45 and 65 years old with acute or convalescent COVID-19. Sequenced: peripheral blood.

The CDR3 spells CASRFRGSDDYTF. CDR3 nucleotides: TGTGCCAGCAGATTCAGGGGGTCGGATGACTACACCTTC. V usage is TRBV25-1 and J usage is TRBJ1-2; 7 bases agree with TRBD1. V trimming: 6 bases; J trimming: 10 bases; junction bases outside the gene matches: 11. CDR1 is MGHDK and CDR2 is SYGVNS in the germline V gene. CDR3 length: 13 amino acids.